This TCR beta chain was retrieved from a study of identical twins (dated by TCRdb to 2015 to 2016). As for the study more broadly: TCR alpha and beta repertoires from monozygotic twins, unrelated adults of various ages and cord blood were deep-sequenced to test whether fetal clonotypes persist. To rule out contamination, replicate twin experiments were performed at different times with different library preparation protocols.

CDR1 and CDR2 are read off the germline V gene as SGHVS and FNYEAQ. Its CDR3 holds 16 amino acids, cysteine through phenylalanine. Kept here is only the CDR3 DNA, which spans 48 bases and is read in frame from base 1. Unmatched junction bases come to 6, with V trimmed by 1 base and J by 0 bases. The method behind the library was 5' RACE. The run used an Illumina HiSeq 2000. Template switching added a universal primer binding site, and the final cDNA carried a unique molecular identifier that allowed TCR cDNA molecules to be counted accurately. Specific primers in the conserved constant-segment region were used to synthesize first-strand cDNA for the TCR alpha and beta chains. To control for contamination, every cDNA library was double barcoded, receiving both a SMART-Mk sample barcode and Illumina barcodes. TruSeq adapter sequences, together with Illumina sample barcodes, were added in two successive PCR steps. The TCR alpha and beta cDNA libraries were sequenced on the Illumina HiSeq platform using custom primers. Turning to the authors' computational methods: Raw reads were processed with MiGEC to extract unique molecular identifiers, and MiXCR was used to determine CDR3 positions. Recombination models were inferred per individual with the repgenHMM and IGoR tools using an EM algorithm. Shared clonotypes were analyzed with the tcR package in R, and sharing was normalized by the product of cloneset sizes. To study raw recombination without the effects of thymic and clonal selection, out-of-frame nonproductive sequences were analyzed. TCRdb itself trimmed the public reads at Q25 with fastp, ran MiXCR and retained productive beta chains. Each CDR3 protein gets just one entry, which takes the most common genes and DNA from the rows behind it. TCRdb's processing, not the authors' own work, is the source of the V and J calls. The sample table records around 250,000 distinct CDR3 sequences; about 8.5% of these occur just once. The ten largest clones capture 3% of the sample.

General findings and caveats noted by the study authors: Zero-insertion analyses could be partly confounded by invariant T cells such as MAIT and iNKT, though diverse VJ usage argued against such confounding for most clonotypes. A weaker excess of twin sharing was found in beta out-of-frame sequences because the signal-to-noise ratio was lowered by fewer shared sequences. Compared with coincidental sharing between unrelated individuals, an excess of low generation-probability sequences was observed among out-of-frame TCR alpha sequences shared between twins. Recombination models systematically underestimated out-of-frame TCR alpha sharing in monozygotic twins but agreed with sharing between unrelated individuals. Fewer insertions were carried by abundant cord blood beta clonotypes, a similar but weaker trend appeared in young adult naive repertoires, and no such trend appeared in memory repertoires. Conclusions relied on cross-sectional statistical analysis, since the same donors could not be followed over many years.

All donors were healthy Caucasians. The twin cohort comprised three pairs of female monozygotic twins, all aged roughly 18 to 30 years. CD4+ and CD8+ T cell populations were isolated with positive isolation kits from Invitrogen. This clonotype has ten or more counts. The target of this receptor is not known. Base-call qualities are not available, and no considerably larger clone is one nucleotide away. The data also belong to a second study, concerning yellow fever vaccine responses in identical twins. Looking at the second paper: The T cell response to vaccination in identical twins was reported by the authors to appear partly convergent and partly personalized. The study precisely tracked vaccine-responding T cell clones in identical twins.

Sequencing was carried out using CD8+ T cells sorted from blood. The source is a woman aged 18-35 years in good health. The chain was built from TRBV7-6 and TRBJ2-7, with 7 central nucleotides matching TRBD1. CDR3 protein: CASSLGVGGLSYEQYF. The DNA sequence is TGTGCCAGCAGCTTAGGTGTAGGGGGCCTCTCCTACGAGCAGTACTTC.